Below, 23 T cell receptor beta chains from the same sample are listed, as sequenced in a study of low-dose radiotherapy and immunotherapy resistance in tumors. Time point denoted: after trial treatment. Treatment indicated: LDRT plus nivolumab, ipilimumab, low-dose cyclophosphamide and aspirin (RACIN trial). Alpha and beta chains were covered, as first-strand cDNA relied on TRAV- and TRBV-specific primers. PCR amplification of the TCRs was performed with Phusion for 15 to 25 PCR cycles, and it relied on a constant-region primer together with a V-primer adapter. TCRdb itself ran the reads through MiXCR, one entry per CDR3 protein. Altogether under 35,000 distinct CDR3 sequences are present, about 49% being singletons, with the ten largest covering approximately 5.4%. This sample comprised PBMCs, obtained after low-dose radiotherapy plus immunotherapy. These TCRs come from a male donor with gallbladder cancer.

This clonotype was observed once. The chain links TRBV20-1 to TRBJ2-5; D gene unclear. The CDR3 runs to 11 residues. Trimming shortened V by 1 base and J by 5 bases, and 5 bases separated the two germline ends. The V gene's germline CDR1 is DFQATT and CDR2 SNEGSKA (reference sequence). CDR3 loop: CSARVAETQYF. The CDR3 DNA follows: TGCAGTGCTAGAGTTGCGGAGACCCAGTACTTC.

A note on this clonotype: This is likely an artifact of a read error, given a far larger clone one base away. J is TRBJ2-1 and V is TRBV28, with 11 bases lining up with TRBD2. V was clipped by 6 bases and J by 13 bases; unmatched bases: 17. The CDR3 is made up of 16 amino acids. Germline CDR1 and CDR2: MDHEN and SYDVKM. For the CDR3, the DNA is TGTGCCAGCAGCCAATCTAGCGGGAGGTTGGGAGAGACCCAGTTCTTC. It yields the protein CASSQSSGRLGETQFF. The full variable domain, in which reference TRBV28 and TRBJ2-1 provide the parts outside the CDR3, is DVKVTQSSRYLVKRTGEKVFLECVQDMDHENMFWYRQDPGLGLRLIYFSYDVKMKEKGDIPEGYSVSREKKERFSLILESASTNQTSMYLCASSQSSGRLGETQFFGPGTRLTVL.

The chain couples TRBV5-1 to TRBJ1-1; D not resolved. In germline, CDR1 is SGHRS, CDR2 YFSETQ. V lost 1 base and J lost 1, with 5 bases in between. The CDR3 has 13 amino acids. The CDR3 spells CASSLSQNTEAFF. The CDR3 DNA is TGCGCCAGCAGCTTGTCCCAGAACACTGAAGCTTTCTTT.

This clonotype was observed once. The chain carries TRBV6-6 and TRBJ1-3, with a possible D match to TRBD1 (6 bases). The V gene lost 4 bases and the J gene lost 0 bases, with 13 bases spanning the gap. The CDR3 is made up of 16 amino acids. CDR1 is MNHNY, CDR2 SVGAGI, per germline (reference sequence). The CDR3 here is CASSFNRDISGNTIYF. The CDR3, as DNA: TGTGCCAGCAGTTTTAACCGGGACATCTCTGGAAACACCATATATTTT.

This chain links TRBV29-1 with TRBJ1-5, with D perhaps matching TRBD1 (5 bases). The V and J ends lost 6 bases and 4 bases respectively, with 16 bases between them. The CDR3 has 14 residues. Germline values: CDR1 SQVTM, CDR2 ANQGSEA. Here the CDR3 DNA reads TGCAGCGTCCAACAAGGGGTAGGAAATCAGCCCCAGCATTTT. It specifies CSVQQGVGNQPQHF.

By its share, this clonotype is medium-sized. The chain combines TRBV15 with TRBJ2-5; tentatively, D is TRBD1 (5 bases). Trimming removed 0 bases from V and 2 bases from J, with 10 bases in between. This CDR3 comprises 15 residues. CDR1 and CDR2 (germline): LNHNV, YYDKDF (reference sequence). The CDR3, as DNA: TGTGCCACCAGCAGAGAGGTCGACAGACAAGAGACCCAGTACTTC. As protein: CATSREVDRQETQYF.

This clonotype was seen just once. The chain carries TRBV6-2 or TRBV6-3 and TRBJ2-7; D may correspond to TRBD1 or TRBD2 (6 bases each). Between the trimmed V and J ends, which lost 0 bases and 2 bases, there was a span of 11 bases. Germline V gene data show CDR1 as MNHEY and CDR2 as SVGEGT. There are 15 residues in the CDR3. As DNA, the CDR3 is TGTGCCAGCAGTTACTCGAAGGGGGGCCCCTACGAGCAGTACTTC. Protein product: CASSYSKGGPYEQYF.

The rearrangement uses TRBV20-1 and TRBJ2-3; TRBD1 aligns across 9 bases. The length of the CDR3 is 15 residues. Germline CDR1 DFQATT, CDR2 SNEGSKA (reference sequence). With V trimmed by 6 bases and J by 0 bases, 7 bases remained unmatched. CDR3 in amino acids: CSAPDRGRSTDTQYF. In nucleotides, the CDR3 is TGCAGTGCACCGGACAGGGGACGAAGCACAGATACGCAGTATTTT.

This chain connects TRBV28 to TRBJ2-5; a possible D gene is TRBD1 (6 bases). CDR1 is MDHEN, CDR2 SYDVKM, per germline. V lost 7 bases, J lost 4 bases, and 16 bases lay in between. The CDR3 sequence is 14 residues long. CDR3 in DNA: TGTGCCAGCAATGGGGCCGGACAGCGAGAGACCCAGTACTTC. Residues: CASNGAGQRETQYF.

Regarding this clonotype: It differs at one base from a far larger clone, so likely a read error. The V gene is TRBV5-5, the J gene TRBJ1-3; maybe TRBD1 (5 bases). From germline, CDR1 is SGHKS and CDR2 YYEKEE (reference sequence). The CDR3 is 17 residues long. V lost 2 bases and J 4 bases, leaving 19 bases between the germline ends. The CDR3 region is CASSFGAGSLGGNTIYF. CDR3 coding DNA: TGTGCCAGCAGCTTCGGGGCAGGGTCCTTAGGAGGAAACACCATATATTTT.

Turning to this clonotype: A read error likely explains this, since a far larger clone differs by one base. Lacking the conserved final phenylalanine or tryptophan, this CDR3 likely reflects a read error. The chain recombines TRBV5-5 with TRBJ1-2; the D is unclear. Germline loops: CDR1 SGHKS, CDR2 YYEKEE (reference sequence). This CDR3 is 14 amino acids long. V was pared by 4 bases and J by 4 bases, with 14 bases between. CDR3 nucleotides: TGTGCCAGCAGCCCAGACCTGGGCGGCTATGGCTACACCTTA. Protein: CASSPDLGGYGYTL.

This clonotype showed up just a few times. V usage is TRBV7-2 and J usage is TRBJ1-6; no definite D call. Trimming stripped 0 bases from V and 5 bases from J, with 5 bases between. Germline values: CDR1 SGHTA, CDR2 FQGNSA. The CDR3 spans 14 residues. The CDR3 DNA reads TGTGCCAGCAGCTTAGCGCGGGATAATTCACCCCTCCACTTT. Protein product: CASSLARDNSPLHF. The entire variable domain, with the rest obtained from reference TRBV7-2 and TRBJ1-6, is as follows: GAGVSQSPSNKVTEKGKDVELRCDPISGHTALYWYRQSLGQGLEFLIYFQGNSAPDKSGLPSDRFSAERTGGSVSTLTIQRTQQEDSAVYLCASSLARDNSPLHFGNGTRLTVT.

DNA for the CDR3: TGCAGCGTTGTCGGGGAATCCGGGACTAGCGGGAGACCCTACGAGCAGTACTTC. Amino acids: CSVVGESGTSGRPYEQYF. The V and J genes are TRBV29-1 and TRBJ2-7, with 14 positions matching TRBD2. Germline V gene data show CDR1 as SQVTM and CDR2 as ANQGSEA. The CDR3 length is 18 residues. V lost 4 bases to trimming and J lost 2 bases; unmatched junction nucleotides: 13.

For the CDR3, the DNA is TGTGCCAGCAGGGGGGGCGTGGGCCCTGGGCCCTACGAGCAGTACTTC. Translated: CASRGGVGPGPYEQYF. The chain combines TRBV2 with TRBJ2-7; D is possibly TRBD1 or TRBD2 (6 bases each). The germline V gene encodes CDR1 SNHLY and CDR2 FYNNEI. CDR3 size: 16 residues. V shed 6 bases and J shed 2 bases, with 20 bases lying between them.

The DNA of the CDR3 is TGTGCCAGCAGTCCCTTAGCGGGAGGTGGCACAGATACGCAGTATTTT. The encoded protein is CASSPLAGGGTDTQYF. V and J are TRBV12-3 or TRBV12-4 and TRBJ2-3; 10 nucleotides match TRBD2. The J segment lost 1 base and the V segment lost 5 bases, leaving 6 bases of the junction unmatched. This CDR3 comprises 16 residues.

This sequence joins TRBV7-2 and TRBJ2-1; tentative D call: TRBD2 (5 bases). Per germline, CDR1 SGHTA and CDR2 FQGNSA. V lost 2 bases and J 10 bases, leaving 12 bases between the germline ends. This CDR3 has 13 amino acids. This CDR3 reads CASSLSPGWEQFF. The CDR3 DNA sequence: TGTGCCAGCAGCTTAAGCCCGGGATGGGAGCAGTTCTTC.

This clonotype was observed a few times. This chain links TRBV2 with TRBJ1-1; D unclear. Trimming cost V 5 bases and J 2 bases, with 9 bases left between them. CDR3 size: 13 residues. Germline CDR1 reads SNHLY; CDR2 reads FYNNEI. In nucleotides, the CDR3 is TGTGCCAGCAGTAAGGGTAGCAACACTGAAGCTTTCTTT. Its protein is CASSKGSNTEAFF.

The chain is built from TRBV28 and TRBJ1-2; TRBD1 aligns across 8 bases. The length of the CDR3 is 15 residues. V trimming: 6 bases; J trimming: 1 base; junction bases outside the gene matches: 7. CDR1 is MDHEN and CDR2 is SYDVKM in the germline V gene. CDR3 coding DNA: TGTGCCAGCAGCCCCGGGACAGGACTTAACTATGGCTACACCTTC. Protein: CASSPGTGLNYGYTF.

The CDR3 DNA follows: TGTGCCAGTAGAGGGACCGCCCAGCCCCAGCATTTT. Its translation is CASRGTAQPQHF. V and J are TRBV19 and TRBJ1-5, with D perhaps matching TRBD1 (5 bases). The CDR3 totals 12 residues. The V end lost 6 bases, the J end lost 7 bases, and 10 bases lay between the germline ends. In germline, CDR1 is LNHDA, CDR2 SQIVND (reference sequence).

The chain is built from TRBV29-1 and TRBJ1-5, with D possibly matching TRBD1 (5 bases). Germline CDR1 is SQVTM and CDR2 is ANQGSEA. The CDR3 is 14 residues long. V lost 2 bases and J lost 4, with 12 bases in between. The CDR3, as DNA: TGCAGCGTTGAATGGGACGGGGGAAATCAGCCCCAGCATTTT. It is translated as CSVEWDGGNQPQHF. The full variable domain, in which reference TRBV29-1 and TRBJ1-5 provide the parts outside the CDR3, is SAVISQKPSRDICQRGTSLTIQCQVDSQVTMMFWYRQQPGQSLTLIATANQGSEATYESGFVIDKFPISRPNLTFSTLTVSNMSPEDSSIYLCSVEWDGGNQPQHFGDGTRLSIL.

This clonotype was counted at least ten times. The V call is TRBV7-6, the J call TRBJ2-4, with TRBD1 matching 7 bases. Germline lookup yields CDR1 SGHVS and CDR2 FNYEAQ. The CDR3 covers 20 residues. V trimming: 0 bases; J trimming: 0 bases; junction bases outside the gene matches: 14. The CDR3 coding sequence is TGTGCCAGCAGCTTAGCGAGGGGGCAGGAGCCCTTTGGAGCCAAAAACATTCAGTACTTC. Amino acids: CASSLARGQEPFGAKNIQYF.

This clonotype has more than one count but fewer than ten. This chain links TRBV3-1 with TRBJ2-7; D is possibly TRBD1 (5 bases). V lost 1 base, J lost 2 bases, and 18 bases lay in between. In germline, CDR1 is LGHDT, CDR2 YNNKEL (reference sequence). CDR3 length: 17 amino acids. The CDR3 region has the DNA TGTGCCAGCAGCCAAGCCCGATCGACAGCTAAAGCCTACGAGCAGTACTTC. This codes for CASSQARSTAKAYEQYF.

The chain carries TRBV7-8 and TRBJ2-7; the D gene is possibly TRBD2 (5 bases). The CDR3 has 15 amino acids. In germline, CDR1 is SGHVS, CDR2 FQNEAQ. Deletions cut 3 bases from V and 0 bases from J, with 12 bases between. This CDR3 reads CASSFGDGGSYEQYF. For the CDR3, the DNA is TGTGCCAGCAGCTTTGGAGATGGAGGCTCCTACGAGCAGTACTTC. Filled out from reference TRBV7-8 and TRBJ2-7, the complete variable domain reads GAGVSQSPRYKVAKRGQDVALRCDPISGHVSLFWYQQALGQGPEFLTYFQNEAQLDKSGLPSDRFFAERPEGSVSTLKIQRTQQEDSAVYLCASSFGDGGSYEQYFGPGTRLTVT.